This T cell receptor beta chain was obtained from a study of control samples from healthy donors and cancer patients. Assay used: immunoSEQ multiplex PCR; TCRdb lists only in-frame clones, some missing. In the table there are some 120,000 clones, 91% of which are singletons. With 6 bases clipped from V and 5 bases from J, the junction kept 5 bases outside the gene matches. The CDR3 runs 15 residues. Germline V gene lookup returns CDR1 SNHLY and CDR2 FYNNEI. The chain is built from TRBV2 and TRBJ2-1; TRBD1 agrees at 12 bases. This receptor was taken from a man between 18 and 35 years old in good health. Sequenced input: blood. CDR3 DNA: TGTGCCAGCAGCTCCGGGACAGGGGGCAACAATGAGCAGTTCTTC. Protein sequence: CASSSGTGGNNEQFF.